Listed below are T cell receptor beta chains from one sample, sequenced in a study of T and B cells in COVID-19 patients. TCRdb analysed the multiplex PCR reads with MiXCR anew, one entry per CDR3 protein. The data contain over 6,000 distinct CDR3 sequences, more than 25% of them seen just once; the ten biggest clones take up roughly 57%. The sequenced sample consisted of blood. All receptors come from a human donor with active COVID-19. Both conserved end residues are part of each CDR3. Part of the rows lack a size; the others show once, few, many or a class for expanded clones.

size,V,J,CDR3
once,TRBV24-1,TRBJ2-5,CATSDVAGAPGETQYF
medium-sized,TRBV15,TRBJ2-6,CATSLTPGSGANVLTF
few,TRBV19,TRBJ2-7,CASSQVGGGYEQYF
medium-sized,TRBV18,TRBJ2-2,CASSRTRGEMQGGELFF
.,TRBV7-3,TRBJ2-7,CASSPGTSGHEQYF
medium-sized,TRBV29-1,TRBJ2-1,CSVVRGGSYNEQFF
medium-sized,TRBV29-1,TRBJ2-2,CSVEAGRSGALTGELFF
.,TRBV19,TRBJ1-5,CASSILSRGNNQPQHF
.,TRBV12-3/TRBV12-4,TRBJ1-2,CASKTGLANYGYTF
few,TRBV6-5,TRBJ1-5,CASKGGQPQHF
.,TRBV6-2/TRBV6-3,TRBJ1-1,CASSYSRGGDTEAFF
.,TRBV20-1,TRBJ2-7,CSARDPGRPGVDEQYF
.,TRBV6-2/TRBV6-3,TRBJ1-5,CASSLSSGSNQPQHF
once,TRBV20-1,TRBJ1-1,CSAPNWNTEAFF
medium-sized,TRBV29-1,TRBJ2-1,CSGWDRGHNEQFF
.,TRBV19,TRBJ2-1,CASSSGTSGGTSYNEQFF
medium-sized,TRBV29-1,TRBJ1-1,CSVVGTVYTEAFF